Below, 28 T cell receptor beta chains from the same sample are listed, as sequenced in a study of blood T cell repertoires in COVID-19. Profiling relied on immunoSEQ multiplex PCR, and the TCRdb table lists in-frame clones only, not all of them. The sample has 150,000 to 250,000 clones, 80% to 90% seen once. Sample: PBMCs or T cells enriched from blood (not recorded which). All receptors derive from a middle-aged man who had recovered from COVID-19.

The gene calls are TRBV13 and TRBJ2-2, with D hard to call. This CDR3 comprises 14 residues. Deletions cut 5 bases from V and 1 base from J, with 8 bases between. Per germline, CDR1 PRHDT and CDR2 FYEKMQ (reference sequence). CDR3 in DNA: TGTGCCAGCAGCCCTACTTTGAACACCGGGGAGCTGTTTTTT. It translates to CASSPTLNTGELFF.

The chain is built from TRBV3-1 (or the pseudogene TRBV3-2) and TRBJ2-2, with D uncertain. Deletions cut 5 bases from V and 5 bases from J, with 9 bases between. The germline V gene encodes CDR1 LGHDT and CDR2 YNNKEL (reference sequence). The CDR3 covers 13 residues. The CDR3, as DNA: TGTGCCAGCAGCTCACAGATGACCGGGGAGCTGTTTTTT. It codes for CASSSQMTGELFF.

The V call is TRBV2, the J call TRBJ2-2; D not resolved. The V end was cut by 6 bases, the J end by 4 bases, with 12 bases between. This CDR3 spans 14 amino acids. Germline V gives CDR1 SNHLY, CDR2 FYNNEI. CDR3 sequence: CASSRQQSTGELFF. The DNA for the CDR3 is TGTGCCAGCAGCCGGCAACAGAGCACCGGGGAGCTGTTTTTT.

This clone was seen at least ten times. The J gene is TRBJ2-6, the V gene TRBV6-4, with 11 bases identical to TRBD1. The CDR3 is 17 residues long. Losses at the gene ends were 4 bases for V and 0 bases for J; bases not matched to a gene: 2. CDR1 and CDR2 (germline): MRHNA, SNTAGT. CDR3 sequence reads: CASSGGQGDSGANVLTF. CDR3 nucleotide sequence: TGTGCCAGCAGTGGGGGACAGGGGGACTCTGGGGCCAACGTCCTGACTTTC.

The chain employs TRBV4-1 and TRBJ2-3; a weak D match, TRBD2 (6 bases). Trimming took 4 bases from V and 2 from J, leaving 19 bases between them. The CDR3 consists of 17 residues. Germline values: CDR1 MGHRA, CDR2 YSYEKL. CDR3 region: CASSPPHVTRNTDTQYF. CDR3 DNA: TGCGCCAGCAGCCCCCCTCATGTGACTAGAAACACAGATACGCAGTATTTT.

The chain has TRBV28 and TRBJ2-7, with 7 bases matching TRBD1. The CDR3 spans 14 residues. Germline values: CDR1 MDHEN, CDR2 SYDVKM. J was trimmed by 2 bases and V by 7 bases; bases with no gene match: 8. The CDR3 sequence: CASISGTATYEQYF. DNA for the CDR3: TGTGCCAGCATCTCCGGGACAGCGACCTACGAGCAGTACTTC.

There are a few counts of this clone. The chain couples TRBV18 to TRBJ2-1; 13 nucleotides align to TRBD2. The CDR3 is made up of 17 amino acids. V lost 3 bases, J lost 3 bases, and 5 bases stayed unmatched. Germline-derived CDR1 and CDR2 are KGHSH and LQKENI. The CDR3 DNA reads as TGTGCCAGCTCACCTAGGACTAGCGGGAGCCTCTACAATGAGCAGTTCTTC. This gives the protein CASSPRTSGSLYNEQFF.

The V call is TRBV3-1 (or the pseudogene TRBV3-2), the J call TRBJ2-2; 8 bases line up with TRBD1. The CDR3 sequence is 19 residues long. Trimming at V came to 4 bases and at J to 5 bases, leaving 18 bases not matched to a gene. Germline loops: CDR1 LGHDT, CDR2 YNNKEL (reference sequence). The CDR3 loop reads CASSPYVPWTGRRTGELFF. The CDR3 DNA follows: TGTGCCAGCAGCCCCTACGTTCCATGGACAGGGAGGAGGACCGGGGAGCTGTTTTTT.

V is TRBV18 and J is TRBJ1-4; D perhaps matches TRBD1 (5 bases). The CDR3 covers 15 residues. Germline assignment: CDR1 KGHSH and CDR2 LQKENI. Trimming shortened V by 1 base and J by 5 bases, and 11 bases separated the two germline ends. The CDR3 protein is CASSPRREGNEKLFF. As DNA, the CDR3 is TGTGCCAGCTCACCACGAAGGGAGGGGAATGAAAAACTGTTTTTT.

This clone came up a few times. J is TRBJ2-1 and V is TRBV2, with 10 bases that match TRBD1. This CDR3 spans 14 amino acids. The trim removed 9 bases at V and 4 bases at J, leaving 6 bases unmatched. Germline CDR1 SNHLY, CDR2 FYNNEI. CDR3 amino acids: CASKGTGEYNEQFF. DNA for the CDR3: TGTGCCAGTAAGGGGACAGGGGAGTACAATGAGCAGTTCTTC.

The chain carries TRBV4-3 and TRBJ2-3; 9 nucleotides line up with TRBD2. The germline gives CDR1 LGHNA, CDR2 YSLEER. Trimming cost V 4 bases and J 1 base; bases outside gene matches: 6. The CDR3 spans 16 residues. In DNA, the CDR3 is TGCGCCAGCAGCCCGGGACTAGCAGACCGCACAGATACGCAGTATTTT. Translation: CASSPGLADRTDTQYF.

The chain recombines TRBV3-1 (or the pseudogene TRBV3-2) with TRBJ2-3, with D uncertain. CDR3 size: 13 residues. The ends were cut back, 3 bases at V and 3 bases at J, with 7 bases in the middle. Germline CDR1 LGHDT, CDR2 YNNKEL (reference sequence). In DNA, the CDR3 is TGTGCCAGCAGCCAGTCGTTAACAGATACGCAGTATTTT. As protein: CASSQSLTDTQYF.

The CDR3 nucleotides read TGCGCCAGCAGCTTGCCCGGTGCAGGGGGCCCATACGAGCAGTACTTC. It encodes CASSLPGAGGPYEQYF. The rearrangement links TRBV5-1 to TRBJ2-7; the match to TRBD1 covers 8 bases. The CDR3 covers 16 residues. The junction had 10 bases not matched to a gene; V was cut back by 1 base and J by 4 bases. Germline CDR1 and CDR2: SGHRS and YFSETQ.

The V call is TRBV18, the J call TRBJ2-5; TRBD1 agrees at 8 bases. J was trimmed by 1 base and V by 5 bases; bases with no gene match: 3. Germline V CDR1 and CDR2: KGHSH, LQKENI. The CDR3 sequence is 14 residues long. The CDR3 sequence: CASSTDRVQETQYF. CDR3 DNA: TGTGCCAGCTCAACGGACAGGGTCCAAGAGACCCAGTACTTC.

V and J are TRBV19 and TRBJ1-3; D gene unclear. There are 15 residues in the CDR3. CDR1 is LNHDA and CDR2 is SQIVND in the germline V gene (reference sequence). V was clipped by 3 bases and J by 0 bases, with 9 bases between them. This CDR3 is CASSISQLSGNTIYF. In DNA, the CDR3 is TGTGCCAGTAGTATTTCACAGCTCTCTGGAAACACCATATATTTT.

This clone has only a few counts. The chain joins TRBV2 to TRBJ1-4, with D possibly TRBD1 on 6 matching bases. CDR1 is SNHLY, CDR2 FYNNEI, per germline. CDR3 length: 14 residues. V shed 5 bases and J shed 4 bases, with 11 bases lying between them. In DNA form, the CDR3 reads TGTGCCAGCAGTCGAGGGGGTCTTAATGAAAAACTGTTTTTT. The encoded protein is CASSRGGLNEKLFF.

The V and J genes are TRBV25-1 and TRBJ2-7, with 11 bases that match TRBD1. This CDR3 is 18 amino acids long. The V segment lost 3 bases and the J segment 3 bases; nucleotides outside the gene matches: 13. CDR1 is MGHDK and CDR2 is SYGVNS in the germline V gene. The DNA of the CDR3 is TGTGCCAGCAGTGATTTAGGACAGGGGGCCAGCCGGAGCTACGAGCAGTACTTC. Translation: CASSDLGQGASRSYEQYF.

This clone was observed a few times. This rearrangement joins TRBV5-1 to TRBJ1-6; weak D call: TRBD1 (5 bases). Between the trimmed V and J ends, which lost 6 bases and 7 bases, there was a span of 8 bases. The CDR3 runs to 12 residues. Looked up from germline, CDR1 is SGHRS and CDR2 is YFSETQ. Here the CDR3 reads CASTSGNSPLHF. The CDR3 DNA sequence: TGCGCCAGCACATCAGGGAATTCACCCCTCCACTTT.

The J gene is TRBJ2-2, the V gene TRBV6-2 or TRBV6-3; 10 bases fit TRBD2. The germline gives CDR1 MNHEY, CDR2 SVGEGT. The CDR3 is made up of 16 amino acids. V gave up 2 bases and J gave up 2 bases; unmatched junction bases: 2. CDR3 nucleotides: TGTGCCAGCAGTTACGTAGCGGGGGGAAACACCGGGGAGCTGTTTTTT. Translated, it gives CASSYVAGGNTGELFF.

The chain recombines TRBV29-1 with TRBJ2-7; 9 nucleotides agree with TRBD2. The V gene end was trimmed by 6 bases and the J gene end by 0 bases; junction bases not matched to a gene: 9. Germline V gives CDR1 SQVTM, CDR2 ANQGSEA. CDR3 length: 15 residues. The CDR3 reads CSVPGGAGGSYEQYF. CDR3 DNA sequence: TGCAGCGTCCCGGGGGGAGCGGGAGGCTCCTACGAGCAGTACTTC.

The V and J genes are TRBV11-1 and TRBJ1-1; D gene uncertain. The CDR3 has 13 residues. V dropped 1 base and J dropped 0 bases, with 3 bases sitting between them. Germline V gene sequence: CDR1 SGHAT, CDR2 FQDESV (reference sequence). In DNA, the CDR3 is TGTGCCAGCAGCTTAGTCGTGAACACTGAAGCTTTCTTT. This translates into CASSLVVNTEAFF.

The chain is built from TRBV9 and TRBJ2-2, with D possibly TRBD2 on 6 matching bases. Trimming removed 4 bases from V and 3 bases from J, with 13 bases in between. The CDR3 consists of 15 residues. Germline assignment: CDR1 SGDLS and CDR2 YYNGEE. The CDR3 nucleotides are TGTGCCAGCAGCCCCTCGGGGGAAGACACCGGGGAGCTGTTTTTT. This codes for CASSPSGEDTGELFF.

V usage is TRBV28 and J usage is TRBJ2-3, with TRBD2 identical over 10 bases. The ends lost 6 bases at V and 1 base at J; junction bases unmatched: 4. CDR1 and CDR2 from the germline V gene are MDHEN and SYDVKM. This CDR3 region has 15 residues. The CDR3 DNA sequence: TGTGCCAGCAGCTGGAGCGGGAGGGGCACAGATACGCAGTATTTT. Translated, it gives CASSWSGRGTDTQYF.

The sample holds one count of this clone. The gene calls are TRBV9 and TRBJ2-7, with D possibly being TRBD2 (6 bases). The V end was cut by 4 bases, the J end by 1 base, with 21 bases between. The CDR3 extends over 17 amino acids. Germline CDR1 SGDLS, CDR2 YYNGEE. The CDR3, as DNA: TGTGCCAGCAGCCGCAGCATCCGCGGGACCGGGTCCTACGAGCAGTACGTC. It translates to CASSRSIRGTGSYEQYV.

This chain links TRBV6-1 with TRBJ2-1, with TRBD2 matching over 8 bases. The CDR3 is 15 amino acids. With 8 bases clipped from V and 9 bases from J, the junction kept 15 bases outside the gene matches. Germline V gene data show CDR1 as MNHNS and CDR2 as SASEGT. The CDR3 sequence is CASARAAGEVTEQFF. The CDR3 bases are TGTGCCAGCGCTCGCGCAGCGGGAGAAGTTACTGAGCAGTTCTTC.

The gene calls are TRBV28 and TRBJ1-4; no reliable D call. Germline V gene lookup returns CDR1 MDHEN and CDR2 SYDVKM. Trimming removed 8 bases from V and 4 bases from J, with 14 bases in between. The CDR3 extends over 14 amino acids. The CDR3 bases are TGTGCCAGCCGAATCAGTCCCCGTAATGAAAAACTGTTTTTT. Its protein is CASRISPRNEKLFF.

The gene calls are TRBV6-5 and TRBJ1-2, with 10 bases lining up with TRBD1. This CDR3 spans 13 amino acids. The ends lost 2 bases at V and 8 bases at J; junction bases unmatched: 2. Germline V gene data show CDR1 as MNHEY and CDR2 as SVGAGI. This CDR3 reads CASSYDRGHGYTF. The DNA for the CDR3 is TGTGCCAGCAGTTACGACAGGGGGCACGGCTACACCTTC.

The V gene is TRBV7-7, the J gene TRBJ2-5, with a tentative D call TRBD2 (5 bases). Germline V gene sequence: CDR1 SSHAT, CDR2 FNYEAQ (reference sequence). The length of the CDR3 is 15 residues. Trimming pared 4 bases from V and 5 bases from J, leaving 17 bases between. The CDR3 protein is CASSSPGSLGETQYF. CDR3 DNA sequence: TGTGCCAGCAGCTCCCCGGGAAGTTTGGGGGAGACCCAGTACTTC. The whole variable domain, remainder taken from reference TRBV7-7 and TRBJ2-5, is GAGVSQSPRYKVTKRGQDVTLRCDPISSHATLYWYQQALGQGPEFLTYFNYEAQPDKSGLPSDRFSAERPEGSISTLTIQRTEQRDSAMYRCASSSPGSLGETQYFGPGTRLLVL.